This entry lists 12 T cell receptor beta chains sequenced from one sample in a study of beta chain features in type 1 diabetes. The entirety of the isolated RNA underwent reverse transcription, so expressed TCRB transcripts were sequenced. Profiling relied on immunoSEQ multiplex PCR, and the TCRdb table lists in-frame clones only, not all of them. The sample contains roughly 100,000 clones, about 26% of which appear only once. Study-wide results and limits: Within each of all four CD4+ subsets, Type 1 diabetes patients had TCRB CDR3s that were moderately but significantly shorter.

The antigens for these receptors are not known. Sample: central memory CD4+ T cells from blood. Source of these receptors: a woman younger than 30 with type 1 diabetes.

This clone has ten or more counts. The CDR3 DNA is TGCGCCAGCAGCTTGGCCAACAGCGGGAGGGGTTACAATGAGCAGTTCTTC. Its protein is CASSLANSGRGYNEQFF. This chain connects TRBV5-1 to TRBJ2-1; 10 nucleotides match TRBD2. In germline, CDR1 is SGHRS, CDR2 YFSETQ. The CDR3 spans 17 residues. V lost 0 bases to trimming and J lost 4 bases; unmatched junction nucleotides: 7.

This clone was counted between two and nine times. This rearrangement joins TRBV7-2 to TRBJ1-2; no clear D. Trimming took 4 bases from V and 2 from J, leaving 14 bases between them. The V gene's germline CDR1 is SGHTA and CDR2 FQGNSA. The length of the CDR3 is 15 residues. CDR3 loop: CASSSRYQPNYGYTF. The DNA of the CDR3 is TGTGCCAGCAGCTCTAGATATCAGCCGAACTATGGCTACACCTTC.

The table lists this clone with a few counts. J is TRBJ1-1 and V is TRBV5-4; the match to TRBD1 covers 8 bases. The CDR3 contains 14 residues. The germline gives CDR1 SGHNT, CDR2 YYREEE (reference sequence). Trimming cost V 4 bases and J 10 bases; bases outside gene matches: 12. CDR3 loop: CASSPLGQGLAAFF. CDR3 coding DNA: TGTGCCAGCAGCCCGCTAGGACAGGGTTTGGCAGCTTTCTTT.

This clone appeared many times. This sequence joins TRBV7-2 and TRBJ2-3; no firm D call. Trimming took off 7 bases at V and 5 bases at J, with 10 bases between the two ends. The CDR3 spans 12 residues. Germline-derived CDR1 and CDR2 are SGHTA and FQGNSA. The CDR3 spells CASTLSGDTQYF. CDR3 bases: TGTGCCAGCACCCTTTCGGGAGATACGCAGTATTTT.

As to this clone: Other DNA sequences in the same sample also yield this CDR3. The V call is TRBV7-2, the J call TRBJ1-5, with D possibly being TRBD1 (5 bases). The CDR3 extends over 13 amino acids. CDR1 and CDR2 from the germline V gene are SGHTA and FQGNSA. The V end was cut by 1 base, the J end by 5 bases, with 6 bases between. The CDR3 DNA reads as TGTGCCAGCAGCTTAGGCAGGGATCAGCCCCAGCATTTT. Translating it yields CASSLGRDQPQHF.

The sample holds a few counts of this clone. The chain employs TRBV7-2 and TRBJ2-4, with 11 bases aligning to TRBD2. V lost 4 bases to trimming and J lost 1 base; unmatched junction nucleotides: 6. CDR1 SGHTA and CDR2 FQGNSA come from the germline V gene. The CDR3 is 17 residues long. The CDR3 spells CASSSTSGSGAKNIQYF. The CDR3, as DNA: TGTGCCAGCAGCTCAACTAGCGGGAGCGGGGCCAAAAACATTCAGTACTTC.

The J gene is TRBJ2-6, the V gene TRBV19; D is possibly TRBD2 (6 bases). This CDR3 has 16 residues. The germline V gene encodes CDR1 LNHDA and CDR2 SQIVND (reference sequence). V was cut by 7 bases and J by 2 bases, with 15 bases left in between. CDR3 coding DNA: TGTGCCAGTAACTGGGGGGTATACCCTGGGGCCAACGTCCTGACTTTC. Its translation: CASNWGVYPGANVLTF.

This clone turned up a few times. The DNA for the CDR3 is TGTGCCATCAGTGAGTGGAGAGTAGCGGGAGTTCGGCAAGAGACCCAGTACTTC. Its translation: CAISEWRVAGVRQETQYF. The gene calls are TRBV10-3 and TRBJ2-5, with 9 bases matching TRBD2. With V trimmed by 1 base and J by 2 bases, 11 bases remained unmatched. This CDR3 has 18 amino acids. The germline V gene has CDR1 ENHRY and CDR2 SYGVKD.

The CDR3 region has the DNA TGTGCCAGCAGCTTGAACAGGGTTGGCTACGAGCAGTACTTC. Amino acid sequence: CASSLNRVGYEQYF. The chain couples TRBV7-2 to TRBJ2-7, with D possibly matching TRBD1 (6 bases). V dropped 3 bases and J dropped 3 bases, with 12 bases sitting between them. The CDR3 extends over 14 amino acids. Germline CDR1 reads SGHTA; CDR2 reads FQGNSA.

The chain carries TRBV11-2 and TRBJ2-7, with D unclear. Germline-derived CDR1 and CDR2 are SGHAT and FQNNGV. Trimming removed 0 bases from V and 4 bases from J, with 4 bases in between. The CDR3 runs 12 residues. CDR3 coding DNA: TGTGCCAGCAGCTTAGACCAGTACGAGCAGTACTTC. As protein: CASSLDQYEQYF.

The chain couples TRBV4-1 to TRBJ1-1; 8 bases are a match to TRBD1. J was trimmed by 8 bases and V by 4 bases; bases with no gene match: 12. CDR1 MGHRA and CDR2 YSYEKL come from the germline V gene. The length of the CDR3 is 15 residues. CDR3 DNA sequence: TGCGCCAGCAGCCGAACGGGACAGGCCGGGGAGGAAGCTTTCTTT. This gives the protein CASSRTGQAGEEAFF.

This clone was seen more than once but under ten times. The chain links TRBV19 to TRBJ2-4; D is perhaps TRBD2 (6 bases). V lost 3 bases and J 3 bases, leaving 15 bases between the germline ends. This CDR3 spans 16 amino acids. Germline assignment: CDR1 LNHDA and CDR2 SQIVND (reference sequence). In nucleotides, the CDR3 is TGTGCCAGTAGTATCGTCGGGGGAATGGGCAAAAACATTCAGTACTTC. Residues: CASSIVGGMGKNIQYF.